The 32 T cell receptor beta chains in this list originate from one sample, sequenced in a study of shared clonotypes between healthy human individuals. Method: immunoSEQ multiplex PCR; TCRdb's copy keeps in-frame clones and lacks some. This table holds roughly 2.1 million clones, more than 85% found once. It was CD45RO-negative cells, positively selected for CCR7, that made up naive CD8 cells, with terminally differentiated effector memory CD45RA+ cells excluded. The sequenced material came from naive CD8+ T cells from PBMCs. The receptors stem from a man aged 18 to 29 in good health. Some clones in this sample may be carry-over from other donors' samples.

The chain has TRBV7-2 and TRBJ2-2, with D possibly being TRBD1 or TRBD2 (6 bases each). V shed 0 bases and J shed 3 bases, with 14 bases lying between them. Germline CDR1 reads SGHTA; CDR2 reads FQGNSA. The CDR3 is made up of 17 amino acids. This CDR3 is CASSLAPRGRHTGELFF. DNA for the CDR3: TGTGCCAGCAGCTTAGCCCCACGGGGGCGTCACACCGGGGAGCTGTTTTTT.

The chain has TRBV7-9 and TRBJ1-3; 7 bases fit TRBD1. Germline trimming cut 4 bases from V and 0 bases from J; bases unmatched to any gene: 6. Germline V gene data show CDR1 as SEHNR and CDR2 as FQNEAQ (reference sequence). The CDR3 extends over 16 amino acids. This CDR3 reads CASSSQGSRSGNTIYF. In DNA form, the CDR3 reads TGTGCCAGCAGCTCACAGGGGAGTCGCTCTGGAAACACCATATATTTT. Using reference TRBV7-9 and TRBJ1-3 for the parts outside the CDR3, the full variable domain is DTGVSQNPRHKITKRGQNVTFRCDPISEHNRLYWYRQTLGQGPEFLTYFQNEAQLEKSRLLSDRFSAERPKGSFSTLEIQRTEQGDSAMYLCASSSQGSRSGNTIYFGEGSWLTVV.

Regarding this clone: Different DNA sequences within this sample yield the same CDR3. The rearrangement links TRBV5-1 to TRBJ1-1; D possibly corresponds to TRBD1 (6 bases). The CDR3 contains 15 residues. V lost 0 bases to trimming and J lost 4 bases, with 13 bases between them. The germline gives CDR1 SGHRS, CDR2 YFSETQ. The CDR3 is CASSLEGGLSTEAFF. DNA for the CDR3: TGCGCCAGCAGCTTGGAAGGGGGGCTGAGCACTGAAGCTTTCTTT.

CDR3 sequence: CASSYPRVGTEAFF. In DNA form, the CDR3 reads TGTGCCAGCAGCTACCCCAGGGTAGGCACTGAAGCTTTCTTT. V and J are TRBV11-2 and TRBJ1-1; D is possibly TRBD1 (5 bases). CDR3 length: 14 amino acids. Germline CDR1 SGHAT, CDR2 FQNNGV. Trimming stripped 4 bases from V and 4 bases from J, with 13 bases between.

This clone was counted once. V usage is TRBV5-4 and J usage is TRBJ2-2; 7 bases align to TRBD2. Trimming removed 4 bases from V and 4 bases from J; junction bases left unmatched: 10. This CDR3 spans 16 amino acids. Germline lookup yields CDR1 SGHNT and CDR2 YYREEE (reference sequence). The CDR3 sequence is CASSPWRGISTGELFF. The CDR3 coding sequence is TGTGCCAGCAGCCCATGGCGGGGGATTAGCACCGGGGAGCTGTTTTTT.

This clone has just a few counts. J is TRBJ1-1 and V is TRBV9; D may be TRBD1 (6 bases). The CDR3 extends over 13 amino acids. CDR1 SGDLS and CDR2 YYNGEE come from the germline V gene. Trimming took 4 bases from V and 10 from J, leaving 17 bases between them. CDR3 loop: CASSSGGPLGAFF. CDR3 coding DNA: TGTGCCAGCAGCTCGGGGGGGCCGTTGGGAGCTTTCTTT. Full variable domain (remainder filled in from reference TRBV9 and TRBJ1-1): DSGVTQTPKHLITATGQRVTLRCSPRSGDLSVYWYQQSLDQGLQFLIQYYNGEERAKGNILERFSAQQFPDLHSELNLSSLELGDSALYFCASSSGGPLGAFFGQGTRLTVV.

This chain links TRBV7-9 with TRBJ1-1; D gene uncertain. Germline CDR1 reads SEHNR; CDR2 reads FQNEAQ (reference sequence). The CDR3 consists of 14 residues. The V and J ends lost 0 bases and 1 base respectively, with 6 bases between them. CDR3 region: CASSLAGKNTEAFF. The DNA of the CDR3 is TGTGCCAGCAGCTTAGCGGGGAAGAACACTGAAGCTTTCTTT.

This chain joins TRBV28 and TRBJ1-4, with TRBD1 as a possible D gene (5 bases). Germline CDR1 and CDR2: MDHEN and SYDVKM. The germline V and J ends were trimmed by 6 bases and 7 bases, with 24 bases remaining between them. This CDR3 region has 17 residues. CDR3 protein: CASSKGDGPSASEKLFF. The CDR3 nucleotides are TGTGCCAGCAGCAAAGGGGACGGACCCTCGGCGAGTGAAAAACTGTTTTTT.

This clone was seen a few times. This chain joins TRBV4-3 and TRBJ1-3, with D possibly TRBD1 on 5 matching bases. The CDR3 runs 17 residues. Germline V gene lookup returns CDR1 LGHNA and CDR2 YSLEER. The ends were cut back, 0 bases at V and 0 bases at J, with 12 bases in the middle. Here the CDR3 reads CASSQDGRAGSGNTIYF. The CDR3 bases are TGCGCCAGCAGCCAAGATGGCAGGGCAGGCTCTGGAAACACCATATATTTT.

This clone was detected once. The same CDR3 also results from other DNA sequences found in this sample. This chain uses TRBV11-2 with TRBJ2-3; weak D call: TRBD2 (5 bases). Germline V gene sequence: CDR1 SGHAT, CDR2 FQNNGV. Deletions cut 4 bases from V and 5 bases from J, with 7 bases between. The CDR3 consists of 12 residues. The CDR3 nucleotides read TGTGCCAGCAGCTCCCGGGGAGATACGCAGTATTTT. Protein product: CASSSRGDTQYF.

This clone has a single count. The CDR3 region is CASRSDRGEEKLFF. The CDR3, as DNA: TGTGCCAGTAGAAGTGACAGGGGAGAAGAAAAACTGTTTTTT. The rearrangement links TRBV19 to TRBJ1-4; TRBD1 aligns across 8 bases. The CDR3 is 14 amino acids. Germline CDR1 reads LNHDA; CDR2 reads SQIVND (reference sequence). Trimming took 6 bases from V and 8 from J; bases not matched to a gene: 8.

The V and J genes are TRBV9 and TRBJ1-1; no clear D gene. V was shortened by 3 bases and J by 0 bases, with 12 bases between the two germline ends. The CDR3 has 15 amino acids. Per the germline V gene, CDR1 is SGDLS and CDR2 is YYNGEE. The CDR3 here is CASSASASLNTEAFF. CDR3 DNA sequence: TGTGCCAGCAGCGCGTCGGCTAGTTTGAACACTGAAGCTTTCTTT.

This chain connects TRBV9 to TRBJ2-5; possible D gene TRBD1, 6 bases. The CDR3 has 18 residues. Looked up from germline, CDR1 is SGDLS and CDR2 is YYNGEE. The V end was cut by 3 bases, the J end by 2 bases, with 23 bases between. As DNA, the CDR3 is TGTGCCAGCAGCGGGATGACTGAGACCGGGACACCACAAGAGACCCAGTACTTC. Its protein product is CASSGMTETGTPQETQYF.

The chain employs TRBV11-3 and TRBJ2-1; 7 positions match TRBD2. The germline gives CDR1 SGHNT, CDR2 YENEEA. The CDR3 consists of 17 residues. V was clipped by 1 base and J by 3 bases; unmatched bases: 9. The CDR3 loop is CASSLGFGLADYNEQFF. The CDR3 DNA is TGTGCCAGCAGCTTAGGGTTTGGGCTAGCGGACTACAATGAGCAGTTCTTC.

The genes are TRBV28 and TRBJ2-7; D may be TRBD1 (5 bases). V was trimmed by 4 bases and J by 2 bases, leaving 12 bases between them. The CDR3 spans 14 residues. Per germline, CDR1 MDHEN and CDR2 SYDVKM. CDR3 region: CASSSNQGTYEQYF. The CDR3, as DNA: TGTGCCAGCAGTTCCAACCAGGGCACCTACGAGCAGTACTTC.

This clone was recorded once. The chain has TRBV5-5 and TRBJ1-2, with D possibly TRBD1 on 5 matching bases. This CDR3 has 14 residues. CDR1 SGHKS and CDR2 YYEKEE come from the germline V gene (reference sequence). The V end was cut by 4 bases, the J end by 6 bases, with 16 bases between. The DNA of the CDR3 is TGTGCCAGCAGCCGTCCCGGGACGAATCATGGCTACACCTTC. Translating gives CASSRPGTNHGYTF.

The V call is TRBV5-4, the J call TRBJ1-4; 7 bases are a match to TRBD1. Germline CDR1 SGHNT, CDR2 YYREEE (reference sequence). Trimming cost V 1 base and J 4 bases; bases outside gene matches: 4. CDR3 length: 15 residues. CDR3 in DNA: TGTGCCAGCAGCTTGAGGGGACAGATTAATGAAAAACTGTTTTTT. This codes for CASSLRGQINEKLFF.

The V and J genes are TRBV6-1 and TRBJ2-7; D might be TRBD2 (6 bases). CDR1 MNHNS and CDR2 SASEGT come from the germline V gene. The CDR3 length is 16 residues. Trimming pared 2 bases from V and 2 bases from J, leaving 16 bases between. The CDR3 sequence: CASSELSSGRPYEQYF. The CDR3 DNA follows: TGTGCCAGCAGTGAATTGAGTTCCGGGAGACCCTACGAGCAGTACTTC.

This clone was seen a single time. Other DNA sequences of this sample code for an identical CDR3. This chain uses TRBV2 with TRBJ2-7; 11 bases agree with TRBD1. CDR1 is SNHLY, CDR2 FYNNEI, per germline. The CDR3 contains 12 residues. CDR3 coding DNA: TGTGCAGGGGGACAGGGGGCCTACGAGCAGTACTTC. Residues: CAGGQGAYEQYF. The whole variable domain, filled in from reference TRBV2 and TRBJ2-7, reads EPEVTQTPSHQVTQMGQEVILRCVPISNHLYFYWYRQILGQKVEFLVSFYNNEISEKSEIFDDQFSVERPDGSNFTLKIRSTKLEDSAMYFCAGGQGAYEQYFGPGTRLTVT.

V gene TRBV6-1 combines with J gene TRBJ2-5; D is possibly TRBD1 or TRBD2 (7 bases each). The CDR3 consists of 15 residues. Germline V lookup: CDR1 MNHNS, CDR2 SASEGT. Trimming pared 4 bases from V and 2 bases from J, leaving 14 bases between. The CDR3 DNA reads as TGTGCCAGCAGTGGTGACAGGGAGGGTCAAGAGACCCAGTACTTC. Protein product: CASSGDREGQETQYF.

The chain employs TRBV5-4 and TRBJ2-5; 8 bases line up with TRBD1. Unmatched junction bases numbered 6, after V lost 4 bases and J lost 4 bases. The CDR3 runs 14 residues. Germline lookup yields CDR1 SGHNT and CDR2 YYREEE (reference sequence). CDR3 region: CASSTKDRAETQYF. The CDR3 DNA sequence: TGTGCCAGCAGCACCAAGGACAGGGCAGAGACCCAGTACTTC.

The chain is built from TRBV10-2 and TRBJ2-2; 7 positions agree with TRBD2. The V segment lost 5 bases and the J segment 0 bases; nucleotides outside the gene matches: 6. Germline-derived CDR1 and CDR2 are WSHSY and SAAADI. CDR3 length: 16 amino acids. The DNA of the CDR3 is TGCGCCAGCAGTTCTAAGCGGGAAACGAACACCGGGGAGCTGTTTTTT. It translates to CASSSKRETNTGELFF.

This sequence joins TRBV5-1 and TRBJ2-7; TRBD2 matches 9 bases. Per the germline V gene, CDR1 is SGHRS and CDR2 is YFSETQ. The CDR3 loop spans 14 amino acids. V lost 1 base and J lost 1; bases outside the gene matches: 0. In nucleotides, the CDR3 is TGCGCCAGCAGCTTGAGCGGGAGGTCCTACGAGCAGTACTTC. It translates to CASSLSGRSYEQYF.

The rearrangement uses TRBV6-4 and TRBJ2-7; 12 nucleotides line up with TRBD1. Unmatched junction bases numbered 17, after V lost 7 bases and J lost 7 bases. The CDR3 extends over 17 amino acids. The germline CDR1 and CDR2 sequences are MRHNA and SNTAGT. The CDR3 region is CASKAQTPGQGAGEQYF. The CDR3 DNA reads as TGTGCCAGCAAGGCCCAAACGCCGGGACAGGGGGCGGGGGAGCAGTACTTC.

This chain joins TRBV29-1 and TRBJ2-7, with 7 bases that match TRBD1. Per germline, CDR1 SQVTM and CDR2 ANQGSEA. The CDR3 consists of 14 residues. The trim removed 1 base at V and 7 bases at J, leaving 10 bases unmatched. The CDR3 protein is CSVEGSGTAVEQYF. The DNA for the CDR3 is TGCAGCGTTGAAGGCTCCGGGACAGCGGTTGAGCAGTACTTC.

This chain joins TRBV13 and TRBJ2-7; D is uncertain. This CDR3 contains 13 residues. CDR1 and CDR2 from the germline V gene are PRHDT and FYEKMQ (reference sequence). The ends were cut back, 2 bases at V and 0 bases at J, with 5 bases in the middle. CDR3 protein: CASSLRSSYEQYF. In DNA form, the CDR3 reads TGTGCCAGCAGCTTACGGAGCTCCTACGAGCAGTACTTC.

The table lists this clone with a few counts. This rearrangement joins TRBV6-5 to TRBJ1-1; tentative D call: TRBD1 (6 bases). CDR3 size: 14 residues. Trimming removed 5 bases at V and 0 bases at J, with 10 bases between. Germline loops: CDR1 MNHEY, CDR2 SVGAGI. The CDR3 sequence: CASSNRALNTEAFF. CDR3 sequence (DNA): TGTGCCAGCAGTAACAGGGCCCTGAACACTGAAGCTTTCTTT.

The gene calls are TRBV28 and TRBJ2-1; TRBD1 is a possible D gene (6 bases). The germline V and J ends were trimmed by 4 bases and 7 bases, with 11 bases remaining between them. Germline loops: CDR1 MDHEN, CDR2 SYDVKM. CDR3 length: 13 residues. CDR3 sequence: CASSYGQLNEQFF. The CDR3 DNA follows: TGTGCCAGCAGTTACGGACAGCTTAATGAGCAGTTCTTC.

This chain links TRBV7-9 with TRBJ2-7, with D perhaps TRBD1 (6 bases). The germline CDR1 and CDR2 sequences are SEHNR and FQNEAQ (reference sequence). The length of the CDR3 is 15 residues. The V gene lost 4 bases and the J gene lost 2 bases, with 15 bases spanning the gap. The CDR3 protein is CASSWGRTYPYEQYF. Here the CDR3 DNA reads TGTGCCAGCAGCTGGGGGCGGACGTACCCCTACGAGCAGTACTTC.

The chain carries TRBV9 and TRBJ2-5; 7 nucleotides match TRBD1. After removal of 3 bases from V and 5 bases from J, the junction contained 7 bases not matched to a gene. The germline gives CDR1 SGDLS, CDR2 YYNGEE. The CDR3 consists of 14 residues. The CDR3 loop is CASSARTGHETQYF. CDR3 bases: TGTGCCAGCAGCGCCAGGACAGGCCACGAGACCCAGTACTTC.

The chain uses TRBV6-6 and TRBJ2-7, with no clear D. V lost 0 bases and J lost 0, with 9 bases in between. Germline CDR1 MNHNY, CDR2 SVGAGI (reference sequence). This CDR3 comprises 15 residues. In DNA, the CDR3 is TGTGCCAGCAGTTACTCCCCCGTAAGCTCCTACGAGCAGTACTTC. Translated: CASSYSPVSSYEQYF.

The CDR3: CASSRTRVGYVGQDGEQYF. CDR3 in DNA: TGTGCCAGCAGTCGGACTAGGGTAGGGTATGTGGGACAAGATGGGGAGCAGTACTTC. The chain recombines TRBV27 with TRBJ2-7, with D possibly TRBD2 on 7 matching bases. V was cut by 5 bases and J by 7 bases, with 33 bases left in between. This CDR3 comprises 19 residues. Germline lookup yields CDR1 MNHEY and CDR2 SMNVEV (reference sequence).